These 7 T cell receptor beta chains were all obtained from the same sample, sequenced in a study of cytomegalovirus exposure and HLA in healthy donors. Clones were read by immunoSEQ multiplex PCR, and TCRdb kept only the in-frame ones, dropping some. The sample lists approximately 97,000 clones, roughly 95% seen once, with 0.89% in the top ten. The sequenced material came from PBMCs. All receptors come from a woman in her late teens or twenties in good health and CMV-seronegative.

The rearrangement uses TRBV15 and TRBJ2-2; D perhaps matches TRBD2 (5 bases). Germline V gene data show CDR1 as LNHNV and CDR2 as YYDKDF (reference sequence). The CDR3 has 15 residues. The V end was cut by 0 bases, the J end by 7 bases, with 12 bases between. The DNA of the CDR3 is TGTGCCACCAGCAGAGATCGAGAGGGATTCGGGGAGCTGTTTTTT. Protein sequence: CATSRDREGFGELFF.

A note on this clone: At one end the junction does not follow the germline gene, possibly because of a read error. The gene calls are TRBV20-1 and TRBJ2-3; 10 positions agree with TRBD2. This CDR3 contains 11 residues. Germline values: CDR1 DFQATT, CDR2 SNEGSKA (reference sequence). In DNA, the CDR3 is TGCAGTGCTAGGGGACTAGCGCCCCTCATTTTT. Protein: CSARGLAPLIF.

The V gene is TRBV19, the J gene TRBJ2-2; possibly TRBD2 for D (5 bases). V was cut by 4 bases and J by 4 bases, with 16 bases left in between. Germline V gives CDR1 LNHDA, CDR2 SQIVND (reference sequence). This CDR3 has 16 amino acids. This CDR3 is CASSNEGFVGTGELFF. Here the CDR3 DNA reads TGTGCCAGTAGTAATGAGGGTTTCGTAGGCACCGGGGAGCTGTTTTTT.

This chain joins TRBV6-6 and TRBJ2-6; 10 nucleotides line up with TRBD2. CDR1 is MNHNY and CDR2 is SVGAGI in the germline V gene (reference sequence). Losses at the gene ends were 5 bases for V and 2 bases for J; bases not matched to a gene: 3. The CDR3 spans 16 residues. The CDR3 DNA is TGTGCCAGCAGTAGCGGGGGGGCTGCTGGGGCCAACGTCCTGACTTTC. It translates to CASSSGGAAGANVLTF.

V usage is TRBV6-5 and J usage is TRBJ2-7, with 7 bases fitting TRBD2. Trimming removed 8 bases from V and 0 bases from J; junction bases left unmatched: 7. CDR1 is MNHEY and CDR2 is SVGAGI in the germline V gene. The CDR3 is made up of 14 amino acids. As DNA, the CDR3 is TGTGCCAGCGCCCCGCGCGGGAGCTCCTACGAGCAGTACTTC. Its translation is CASAPRGSSYEQYF.

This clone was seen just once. The CDR3 sequence is CASSSRTGAGYGYTF. The DNA of the CDR3 is TGTGCCAGCAGCTCCCGGACAGGGGCCGGCTATGGCTACACCTTC. The chain carries TRBV7-6 and TRBJ1-2; 9 nucleotides match TRBD1. Germline assignment: CDR1 SGHVS and CDR2 FNYEAQ. J was trimmed by 4 bases and V by 4 bases; bases with no gene match: 7. The length of the CDR3 is 15 residues.

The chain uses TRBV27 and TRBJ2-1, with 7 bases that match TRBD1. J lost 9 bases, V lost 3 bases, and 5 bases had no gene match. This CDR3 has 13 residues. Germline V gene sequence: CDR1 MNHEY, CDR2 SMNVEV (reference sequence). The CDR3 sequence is CASSLVRDSEQFF. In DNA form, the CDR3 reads TGTGCCAGCAGTTTGGTCAGGGACAGTGAGCAGTTCTTC.